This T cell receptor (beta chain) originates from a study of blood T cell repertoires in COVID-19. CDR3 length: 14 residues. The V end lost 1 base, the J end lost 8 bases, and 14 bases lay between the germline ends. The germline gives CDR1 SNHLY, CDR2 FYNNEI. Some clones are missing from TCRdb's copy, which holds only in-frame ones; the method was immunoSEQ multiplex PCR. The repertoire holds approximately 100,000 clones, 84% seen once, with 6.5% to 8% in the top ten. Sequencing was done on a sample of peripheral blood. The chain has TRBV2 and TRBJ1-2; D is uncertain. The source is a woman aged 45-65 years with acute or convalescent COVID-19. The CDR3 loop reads CASSEERQAGGYTF. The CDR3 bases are TGTGCCAGCAGTGAAGAGCGCCAGGCGGGCGGCTACACCTTC.